This section outlines one T cell receptor (beta chain) sequence together with its context. The antigen is not known. This sample stems from a study of radiation and T cells in renal cell carcinoma. Overall study findings and caveats: Irradiated tumors had higher TCR clonality than control tumors. Intratumoral heterogeneity was not captured in these approximately 0.9 g regions.

Only in-frame clones appear in the TCRdb table, and some are missing; sequencing was by immunoSEQ multiplex PCR. The table lists some 21,000 clones, 45% to 70% of them singletons. Sample treatment: treatment-naive control, cytoreductive nephrectomy. Deletions cut 7 bases from V and 0 bases from J, with 10 bases between. The CDR3 is 14 amino acids. Germline assignment: CDR1 MNHEY and CDR2 SVGAGI. This TCR was sampled from a human donor with renal cell carcinoma. V gene TRBV6-5 combines with J gene TRBJ1-3, with TRBD1 as a possible D gene (6 bases). The sequenced sample was tumor tissue, obtained from a patient whose treatment was nephrectomy without radiotherapy. The CDR3 region has the DNA TGTGCCAGCATCAAGGGGGGCTCTGGAAACACCATATATTTT. Protein: CASIKGGSGNTIYF.